This T cell receptor beta chain was recovered during a study of blood T cell repertoires in COVID-19. Trimming took off 4 bases at V and 7 bases at J, with 10 bases between the two ends. This CDR3 is 11 amino acids long. Germline V CDR1 and CDR2: SQVTM, ANQGSEA. The repertoire was sequenced with immunoSEQ multiplex PCR; TCRdb's copy has only in-frame clones and lacks some. The sample includes 120,000 to 150,000 clones, around nine tenths of them seen just once. Sequencing was performed on peripheral blood. This chain links TRBV29-1 with TRBJ1-1, with D unresolved. The clonotype originates from a human donor in a cohort sampled during active COVID-19. In DNA, the CDR3 is TGCAGCGTTGGGGCAGGTCGTGAAGCTTTCTTT. This translates into CSVGAGREAFF.